Included here is one T cell receptor beta chain sequence, with context. The CDR3 is made up of 13 amino acids. CDR1 SEHNR and CDR2 FQNEAQ come from the germline V gene (reference sequence). V gave up 6 bases and J gave up 0 bases, with 6 bases separating them. Profiling relied on immunoSEQ multiplex PCR, and the TCRdb table lists in-frame clones only, not all of them. The sample includes 69,000 or so clones, more than 85% seen only once; the top ten take about 0.3%. This sample stems from a study of T cell changes during pregnancy in multiple sclerosis. This clonotype was obtained from a female donor in good health, enrolled as a control in a pregnancy study. The chain uses TRBV7-9 and TRBJ1-3, with D uncertain. The source was CD4+ T cells from peripheral blood mononuclear cells, collected in the third trimester of pregnancy. DNA for the CDR3: TGTGCCAGCAGGGGGAGCTCTGGAAACACCATATATTTT. As protein: CASRGSSGNTIYF.